What follows are 9 T cell receptor beta chains derived from one specimen sequenced in a study of immune characterization of retroperitoneal liposarcoma. From the PCR reads, TCRdb called clonotypes with MiXCR, one entry per CDR3 protein. Of 2,100 or so distinct CDR3 sequences in the sample, about a third were seen once. The specimen was tumor tissue. These receptors came from a male donor with retroperitoneal liposarcoma.

This chain links TRBV6-1 with TRBJ2-1; 7 bases match TRBD1. V shed 6 bases, J shed 10 bases, and the junction held 12 bases outside the gene matches. The CDR3 extends over 14 amino acids. Germline CDR1 reads MNHNS; CDR2 reads SASEGT. In DNA form, the CDR3 reads TGTGCCAGCAGCCCCGACAGGGCTCCGTACGAGCAGTTCTTC. Translated: CASSPDRAPYEQFF.

This clonotype was observed a few times. This chain links TRBV6-1 with TRBJ2-1, with 7 bases aligning to TRBD2. The CDR3 is 16 amino acids. After removal of 3 bases from V and 3 bases from J, the junction contained 8 bases not matched to a gene. Per germline, CDR1 MNHNS and CDR2 SASEGT. The CDR3 is CASSEVHGTNYNEQFF. The CDR3 bases are TGTGCCAGCAGTGAGGTTCACGGGACTAACTACAATGAGCAGTTCTTC.

In its sample, this clonotype ranks as large. This chain uses TRBV6-1 with TRBJ2-1, with 9 bases lining up with TRBD2. V lost 0 bases to trimming and J lost 10 bases; unmatched junction nucleotides: 10. The CDR3 sequence is 16 residues long. CDR1 is MNHNS and CDR2 is SASEGT in the germline V gene. CDR3 amino acids: CASSEAAGGSFYEQFF. DNA of the CDR3: TGTGCCAGCAGTGAAGCGGCGGGAGGGTCTTTCTACGAGCAGTTCTTC.

The V and J genes are TRBV12-3 or TRBV12-4 and TRBJ2-1, with TRBD1 identical over 8 bases. With the DNA end fitting TRBJ2-7 better, the J assignment may be wrong. This CDR3 has 16 residues. The CDR3 here is CASSPTSYQGASEQYF. The CDR3 bases are TGTGCCAGCAGTCCCACCTCTTATCAGGGGGCCAGCGAGCAGTACTTC.

Within the sample, this clonotype is large. This chain uses TRBV6-1 with TRBJ2-3; D might be TRBD1 or TRBD2, each matching 6 bases. The closer fit of TRBJ2-7 to the DNA end suggests the J call may be wrong. The CDR3 is made up of 15 amino acids. Germline-derived CDR1 and CDR2 are MNHNS and SASEGT. The CDR3 loop reads CASSEGGDTTYEQYF. For the CDR3, the DNA is TGTGCCAGCAGTGAAGGGGGGGACACCACCTACGAGCAGTACTTC.

By share, this clonotype counts as medium-sized. The CDR3 here is CASSYSGLAGGGEQYF. In DNA form, the CDR3 reads TGTGCCAGCAGTTACAGTGGTCTAGCGGGAGGGGGGGAGCAGTACTTC. V and J are TRBV6-5 and TRBJ2-5, with 12 bases fitting TRBD2. The CDR3 extends over 16 amino acids. The V gene end was trimmed by 2 bases and the J gene end by 11 bases; junction bases not matched to a gene: 12. Germline V lookup: CDR1 MNHEY, CDR2 SVGAGI.

This chain links TRBV6-6 with TRBJ2-5; 16 nucleotides line up with TRBD2. The closer fit of TRBJ2-1 to the DNA end suggests the J call may be wrong. Germline V gene lookup returns CDR1 MNHNY and CDR2 SVGAGI (reference sequence). The CDR3 consists of 18 residues. This CDR3 reads CASRPGTSGRALSNEQFF. Written as DNA, the CDR3 is TGTGCCAGCAGACCCGGGACTAGCGGGAGGGCCCTCTCCAATGAGCAGTTCTTC.

In this sample, this clonotype is large. J is TRBJ2-5 and V is TRBV7-9, with a possible D match to TRBD2 (7 bases). This CDR3 region has 15 residues. Germline V gene sequence: CDR1 SEHNR, CDR2 FQNEAQ (reference sequence). The V end lost 6 bases, the J end lost 5 bases, and 19 bases lay between the germline ends. CDR3 nucleotides: TGTGCCAGCAGTAAAGGGGGGGCTTTCAAGGAGACCCAGTACTTC. It yields the protein CASSKGGAFKETQYF. Looking up the rest from reference TRBV7-9 and TRBJ2-5 gives the full variable domain: DTGVSQNPRHKITKRGQNVTFRCDPISEHNRLYWYRQTLGQGPEFLTYFQNEAQLEKSRLLSDRFSAERPKGSFSTLEIQRTEQGDSAMYLCASSKGGAFKETQYFGPGTRLLVL.

This sequence joins TRBV9 and TRBJ2-1; D ambiguous. Germline V gene data show CDR1 as SGDLS and CDR2 as YYNGEE. Trimming removed 3 bases at V and 0 bases at J, with 7 bases between. This CDR3 comprises 14 residues. In DNA, the CDR3 is TGTGCCAGCAGCGAGGAGAGCTCCTACAATGAGCAGTTCTTC. Amino acids: CASSEESSYNEQFF.